This T cell receptor (beta chain) was recovered during a study of blood T cell repertoires in COVID-19. The overall study: Acute and convalescent COVID-19 specimens originated in the United States, Italy and Spain. In each case, the material was cDNA or gDNA derived from T cells, B-cell-depleted T cells, or PBMCs.

The CDR3 is 16 amino acids. Original processing methods: Estimated nucleated cell counts came from reference gene primer amplification. Sequencing was performed with immunoSEQ multiplex PCR; in TCRdb, only in-frame clones are kept and a portion is missing. That table is the source of V, J and clone size, and D and trimming were worked out from the DNA. The sample yields roughly 110,000 clones, 81% seen once. V gene TRBV21-1 combines with J gene TRBJ2-7; the table's TRBD1 call for D was not verified on the DNA. TRBV21-1 is given as a pseudogene. The receptor's source is a man aged 50 or older with acute or convalescent COVID-19. The sequenced sample was peripheral blood. This CDR3 reads CASSKSRQGLPYEQYV. DNA for the CDR3: TGTGCCAGCAGCAAATCCAGGCAGGGCCTACCCTACGAGCAGTACGTC.